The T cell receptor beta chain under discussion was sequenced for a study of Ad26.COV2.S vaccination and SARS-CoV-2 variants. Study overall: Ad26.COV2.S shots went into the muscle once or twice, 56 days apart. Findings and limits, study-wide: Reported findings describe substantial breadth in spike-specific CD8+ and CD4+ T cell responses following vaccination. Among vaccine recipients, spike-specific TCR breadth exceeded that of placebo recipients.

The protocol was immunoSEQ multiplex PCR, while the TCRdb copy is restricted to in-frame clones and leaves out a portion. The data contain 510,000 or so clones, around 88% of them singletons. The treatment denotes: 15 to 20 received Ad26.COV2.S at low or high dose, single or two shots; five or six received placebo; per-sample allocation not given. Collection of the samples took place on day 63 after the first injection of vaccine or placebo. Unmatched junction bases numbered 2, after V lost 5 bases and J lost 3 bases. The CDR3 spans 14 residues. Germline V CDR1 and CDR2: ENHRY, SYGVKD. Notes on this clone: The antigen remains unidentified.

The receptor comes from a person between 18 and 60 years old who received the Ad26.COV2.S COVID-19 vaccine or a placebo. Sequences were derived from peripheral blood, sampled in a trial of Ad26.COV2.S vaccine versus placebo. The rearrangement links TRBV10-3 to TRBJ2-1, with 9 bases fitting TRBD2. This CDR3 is CAISSSGSYNEQFF. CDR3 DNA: TGTGCCATCAGTAGTAGCGGGAGCTACAATGAGCAGTTCTTC.